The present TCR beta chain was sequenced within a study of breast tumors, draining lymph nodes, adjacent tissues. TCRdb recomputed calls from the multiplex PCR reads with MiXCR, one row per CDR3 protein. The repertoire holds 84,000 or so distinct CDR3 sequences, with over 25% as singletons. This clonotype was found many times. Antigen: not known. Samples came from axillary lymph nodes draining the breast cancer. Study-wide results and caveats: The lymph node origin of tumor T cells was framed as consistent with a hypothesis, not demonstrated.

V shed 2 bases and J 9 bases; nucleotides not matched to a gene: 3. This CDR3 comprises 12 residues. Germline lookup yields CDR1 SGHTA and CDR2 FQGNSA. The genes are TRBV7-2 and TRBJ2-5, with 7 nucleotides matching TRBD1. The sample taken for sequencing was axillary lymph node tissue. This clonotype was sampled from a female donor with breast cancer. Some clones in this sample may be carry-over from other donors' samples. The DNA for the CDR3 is TGTGCCAGCAGCTTATCGGACAGGCCCCAGTACTTC. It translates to CASSLSDRPQYF.